The entry below gives a single TCR beta chain sequence along with its context. The antigen it binds to is not known. No much larger clone exists at a distance of one base, and base qualities are not known. The data originate from a study of lymphopenia after photon versus proton radiotherapy (dated by TCRdb to between 2019 and 2020). Background for the entire study: In patients with gastrointestinal tumors who developed high-grade lymphopenia, the study compared the immunological effects of photon radiation therapy with those of proton radiation therapy. The study aimed to characterize how the two radiation modalities differ in their impact on the immune system. The cohort comprised 20 patients with gastrointestinal tumors who received either photon or proton therapy and then developed lymphopenia. Overall results and qualifications from the work: After the lymphocyte count nadir, photon-treated repertoires showed oligoclonal expansion, especially of CD8+ Temra cells, which drove the drop in diversity. Relative stability during treatment was observed in proton-treated patients, whereas loss of naive T cells and TCR diversity and gain of effector/memory populations were observed in photon-treated patients. Across the cohort, a larger post-nadir drop in TCR diversity was inversely correlated with overall survival time among patients who died. The authors looked at the survival association only in patients who died, and they framed better survival with proton therapy as a possibility rather than a demonstrated result.

Library preparation used the immunoSEQ multiplex PCR assay. T cell repertoires were profiled by deep sequencing of rearranged TCR beta loci, alongside multiparametric flow cytometry. The table was pulled from immuneACCESS by TCRdb, which kept in-frame rearrangements only. Such tables lose some clones; where checked, under half of the loss comes from unresolved V genes, and the rest has no known cause. For this sample there are more than 70,000 clones; about 83% appear just once. The ten largest clones represent over 1.3% of the sample. Sequencing used peripheral blood, obtained from a patient treated with proton-based radiotherapy. This receptor was identified in a man between 60 and 75 years old with pancreatic cancer.

The nucleotides are TGTGCCAGCAGCCCGACAGGAGACACAGATACGCAGTATTTT. Its translation is CASSPTGDTDTQYF. The V gene is TRBV5-5 and the J gene is TRBJ2-3; D gene: possibly TRBD1, on 6 matching bases. The CDR3 runs 14 amino acids, cysteine and phenylalanine included. The retained sequence is limited to the CDR3, 42 bases, with the frame set at the first base. The germline V gene (reference sequence) yields SGHKS for CDR1 and YYEKEE for CDR2. Relative to germline, V is 4 bases shorter and J is 2 bases shorter, with 11 bases between their ends.